This T cell receptor beta chain derives from a study of Ad26.COV2.S vaccination and SARS-CoV-2 variants. Study information: Administration of Ad26.COV2.S was intramuscular, either once or twice 56 days apart. Study-level findings and limits: Recipients given vaccine exceeded placebo recipients in spike-specific TCR breadth.

As for treatment: about 20 received Ad26.COV2.S at low or high dose, single or two shots; 5 received placebo; per-sample allocation not given. The samples date from day 63 after the first vaccine or placebo injection. V was pared by 8 bases and J by 1 base, with 4 bases of the junction left unmatched. In germline, CDR1 is MGHDK, CDR2 SYGVNS. The CDR3 sequence is 13 residues long. As to this clone: The antigen is unknown.

Clones were read by immunoSEQ multiplex PCR, and TCRdb kept only the in-frame ones, dropping some. Found here are around 300,000 clones, roughly 90% of them singletons; the top ten hold approximately 5.8%. V and J are TRBV25-1 and TRBJ2-7, with 8 bases aligning to TRBD1. The sequencing used peripheral blood, collected in a trial of Ad26.COV2.S vaccine versus placebo. This clonotype originated in a person between 18 and 65 years old who received the Ad26.COV2.S COVID-19 vaccine or a placebo. The CDR3: CASGDRSSYEQYF. In DNA, the CDR3 is TGTGCCAGCGGGGACAGGTCTTCCTACGAGCAGTACTTC.